What follows are 26 T cell receptor beta chains derived from one specimen sequenced in a study of T cells in localized non-small cell lung cancer. TCRdb's copy holds only in-frame clones and misses some; the assay was immunoSEQ multiplex PCR. Among 35,000 to 45,000 clones listed, 81% were seen once. The sequencing here drew on peripheral blood mononuclear cells, taken before any cancer treatment. These receptors were taken from a male donor older than 55 with stage II lung adenocarcinoma.

The chain carries TRBV7-6 and TRBJ1-5; TRBD1 is a possible D gene (6 bases). The germline V gene has CDR1 SGHVS and CDR2 FNYEAQ. Between the trimmed V and J ends, which lost 0 bases and 0 bases, there was a span of 12 bases. The CDR3 sequence is 17 residues long. The CDR3 DNA reads as TGTGCCAGCAGCTTAGCCCCGGACAGAGATAGCAATCAGCCCCAGCATTTT. Amino acid sequence: CASSLAPDRDSNQPQHF.

The chain links TRBV7-2 to TRBJ1-5, with no clear D. The germline gives CDR1 SGHTA, CDR2 FQGNSA. Deletions cut 3 bases from V and 6 bases from J, with 15 bases between. CDR3 length: 15 residues. This chain's CDR3 is CASSFIGQSGQPQHF. The CDR3 DNA reads TGTGCCAGCAGCTTTATAGGGCAATCGGGTCAGCCCCAGCATTTT.

The chain carries TRBV19 and TRBJ1-1; D is undetermined. The germline gives CDR1 LNHDA, CDR2 SQIVND (reference sequence). Between the trimmed V and J ends, which lost 7 bases and 6 bases, there was a span of 18 bases. The CDR3 runs to 14 residues. The CDR3 DNA reads TGTGCCAGTACCAAATGGGAGGGATCGCCTGAAGCTTTCTTT. Translation gives CASTKWEGSPEAFF.

The chain employs TRBV11-2 and TRBJ1-1; no clear D gene. Trimming cost V 3 bases and J 7 bases, with 12 bases left between them. CDR1 and CDR2 from the germline V gene are SGHAT and FQNNGV. The CDR3 is made up of 13 amino acids. The CDR3 nucleotides are TGTGCCAGCAGCTTGGACGGAAATCTTGAAGCTTTCTTT. Amino acids: CASSLDGNLEAFF.

This chain uses TRBV19 with TRBJ2-1; 10 bases fit TRBD2. The CDR3 spans 16 residues. Trimming cost V 7 bases and J 9 bases; bases outside gene matches: 15. The V gene's germline CDR1 is LNHDA and CDR2 SQIVND (reference sequence). The CDR3 loop reads CASTPLGSGRAIEQFF. In nucleotides, the CDR3 is TGTGCCAGTACCCCCCTGGGGAGCGGGAGGGCCATTGAGCAGTTCTTC.

CDR3 sequence: CASSLEGQGPYEQYF. The CDR3, as DNA: TGTGCCAGCAGTCTAGAGGGACAGGGACCCTACGAGCAGTACTTC. The gene calls are TRBV7-9 and TRBJ2-7; 9 bases are shared with TRBD1. Germline assignment: CDR1 SEHNR and CDR2 FQNEAQ (reference sequence). The CDR3 contains 15 residues. The ends lost 6 bases at V and 2 bases at J; junction bases unmatched: 8. Full variable domain (remainder filled in from reference TRBV7-9 and TRBJ2-7): DTGVSQNPRHKITKRGQNVTFRCDPISEHNRLYWYRQTLGQGPEFLTYFQNEAQLEKSRLLSDRFSAERPKGSFSTLEIQRTEQGDSAMYLCASSLEGQGPYEQYFGPGTRLTVT.

This chain joins TRBV11-2 and TRBJ1-1; a weak D match, TRBD1 (5 bases). V was trimmed by 2 bases and J by 5 bases, leaving 15 bases between them. Per the germline V gene, CDR1 is SGHAT and CDR2 is FQNNGV. CDR3 length equals 15 residues. DNA of the CDR3: TGTGCCAGCAGCTTAATAGGGGACGCGGGGACTGAAGCTTTCTTT. This sequence encodes CASSLIGDAGTEAFF. Supplemented by reference TRBV11-2 and TRBJ1-1, the full variable domain reads EAGVAQSPRYKIIEKRQSVAFWCNPISGHATLYWYQQILGQGPKLLIQFQNNGVVDDSQLPKDRFSAERLKGVDSTLKIQPAKLEDSAVYLCASSLIGDAGTEAFFGQGTRLTVV.

This clone is a singleton in its sample. The chain employs TRBV6-5 and TRBJ2-1; TRBD1 matches 12 bases. CDR3 length: 16 residues. Germline trimming cut 2 bases from V and 7 bases from J; bases unmatched to any gene: 6. CDR1 is MNHEY, CDR2 SVGAGI, per germline. CDR3 residues: CASSYLGTGGKNEQFF. DNA for the CDR3: TGTGCCAGCAGTTACCTAGGGACAGGGGGCAAGAATGAGCAGTTCTTC.

The V gene is TRBV5-4, the J gene TRBJ2-3; D is uncertain. V was cut by 1 base and J by 0 bases, with 3 bases left in between. Germline V gene sequence: CDR1 SGHNT, CDR2 YYREEE (reference sequence). The length of the CDR3 is 13 residues. CDR3 coding DNA: TGTGCCAGCAGCTTGACTAGCACAGATACGCAGTATTTT. Its protein is CASSLTSTDTQYF.

The sample holds a few counts of this clone. The J gene is TRBJ2-7, the V gene TRBV20-1; the D gene is possibly TRBD1 (5 bases). Trimming removed 8 bases at V and 3 bases at J, with 11 bases between. This CDR3 is built from 11 residues. Germline V gene data show CDR1 as DFQATT and CDR2 as SNEGSKA (reference sequence). The CDR3 region is CSRKTGYEQYF. The CDR3 bases are TGCAGTCGAAAAACAGGCTACGAGCAGTACTTC.

The chain carries TRBV19 and TRBJ2-2; TRBD1 aligns across 10 bases. CDR1 and CDR2 (germline): LNHDA, SQIVND (reference sequence). The CDR3 loop spans 15 amino acids. The V segment lost 6 bases and the J segment 4 bases; nucleotides outside the gene matches: 5. Here the CDR3 DNA reads TGTGCCAGTAGCACTGACAGGGGGCCCACCGGGGAGCTGTTTTTT. Its translation is CASSTDRGPTGELFF.

The chain couples TRBV19 to TRBJ1-2, with 7 bases aligning to TRBD1. Germline values: CDR1 LNHDA, CDR2 SQIVND (reference sequence). The CDR3 runs 14 residues. Trimming took 4 bases from V and 8 from J; bases not matched to a gene: 10. Written as DNA, the CDR3 is TGTGCCAGTAGTAGCGCAGACAGGGTGAGGGGCTACACCTTC. Protein: CASSSADRVRGYTF.

In its sample, this clone was seen once. This sequence joins TRBV19 and TRBJ1-1, with a weak D call TRBD1 (6 bases). The CDR3 sequence is 16 residues long. Per the germline V gene, CDR1 is LNHDA and CDR2 is SQIVND (reference sequence). V dropped 4 bases and J dropped 1 base, with 16 bases sitting between them. The CDR3 spells CASSNTDGQQNTEAFF. The CDR3 bases are TGTGCCAGTAGTAATACCGACGGACAGCAGAACACTGAAGCTTTCTTT.

This chain joins TRBV7-3 and TRBJ1-1; D perhaps matches TRBD1 (6 bases). The CDR3 totals 13 residues. Looked up from germline, CDR1 is SGHTA and CDR2 is FQGTGA. V lost 7 bases and J lost 5, with 14 bases in between. This CDR3 reads CASTWQGRTEAFF. Here the CDR3 DNA reads TGTGCCAGCACTTGGCAGGGGAGGACTGAAGCTTTCTTT.

In this sample, this clone turned up once. The chain uses TRBV30 and TRBJ1-1; D is uncertain. V was cut by 2 bases and J by 7 bases, with 8 bases left in between. The CDR3 totals 11 residues. Looked up from germline, CDR1 is GTSNPN and CDR2 is SVGIG (reference sequence). For the CDR3, the DNA is TGTGCCTGGAGTCGGAAAGATGAAGCTTTCTTT. This codes for CAWSRKDEAFF.

This chain links TRBV13 with TRBJ2-7, with D uncertain. V was pared by 2 bases and J by 5 bases, with 13 bases between. CDR3 length equals 14 residues. Germline CDR1 and CDR2: PRHDT and FYEKMQ (reference sequence). CDR3 region: CASSLYLDRDEQYF. The CDR3 DNA follows: TGTGCCAGCAGCTTATATTTGGACCGAGACGAGCAGTACTTC.

V gene TRBV6-5 combines with J gene TRBJ1-5; D unresolved. CDR1 is MNHEY and CDR2 is SVGAGI in the germline V gene. Trimming took 8 bases from V and 3 from J, leaving 14 bases between them. The CDR3 extends over 14 amino acids. DNA for the CDR3: TGTGCCAGCGCCCTGGACGAGGACAATCAGCCCCAGCATTTT. Its translation: CASALDEDNQPQHF.

This clone occurred a few times. The V and J genes are TRBV29-1 and TRBJ2-1; 15 bases are a match to TRBD2. With 6 bases clipped from V and 10 bases from J, the junction kept 4 bases outside the gene matches. Per the germline V gene, CDR1 is SQVTM and CDR2 is ANQGSEA. The CDR3 is 13 residues long. The CDR3 nucleotides read TGCAGCGTCCTGGGACTAGCGGGAGGCGAGCAGTTCTTC. Amino acids: CSVLGLAGGEQFF.

The chain carries TRBV2 and TRBJ2-7, with D possibly matching TRBD1 (7 bases). The ends were cut back, 2 bases at V and 0 bases at J, with 8 bases in the middle. Looked up from germline, CDR1 is SNHLY and CDR2 is FYNNEI. The CDR3 is 14 residues long. As DNA, the CDR3 is TGTGCCAGCAGTGAACAGGGGGGCTCCTACGAGCAGTACTTC. Translated, it gives CASSEQGGSYEQYF.

The V and J genes are TRBV5-1 and TRBJ1-4; D call uncertain. V lost 4 bases and J lost 8, with 21 bases in between. The CDR3 has 16 residues. From germline, CDR1 is SGHRS and CDR2 YFSETQ. CDR3 in amino acids: CASSRTGRVGNEKLFF. In DNA, the CDR3 is TGCGCCAGCAGCCGCACGGGAAGGGTCGGAAACGAAAAACTGTTTTTT. Filled out from reference TRBV5-1 and TRBJ1-4, the complete variable domain reads KAGVTQTPRYLIKTRGQQVTLSCSPISGHRSVSWYQQTPGQGLQFLFEYFSETQRNKGNFPGRFSGRQFSNSRSEMNVSTLELGDSALYLCASSRTGRVGNEKLFFGSGTQLSVL.

This clone was found a few times. The germline gene is not matched at one end of the junction; a read error may be the cause. The chain joins TRBV5-1 to TRBJ1-2; D gene uncertain. Germline CDR1 reads SGHRS; CDR2 reads YFSETQ. This CDR3 has 15 residues. CDR3 DNA: TGCGCCAGCAGCTTGAGTACGGCAGCCACCTATGCCTACACCTTC. Translated: CASSLSTAATYAYTF.

DNA for the CDR3: TGTGCCAGCAGCTCCGGGTGGTTGCCGACTGAAGCTTTCTTT. Translating gives CASSSGWLPTEAFF. The chain recombines TRBV11-1 with TRBJ1-1; D is undetermined. The CDR3 totals 14 residues. V was shortened by 4 bases and J by 5 bases, with 14 bases between the two germline ends. CDR1 and CDR2 (germline): SGHAT, FQDESV (reference sequence).

V and J are TRBV19 and TRBJ2-2, with no clear D. CDR3 length: 16 residues. The germline CDR1 and CDR2 sequences are LNHDA and SQIVND (reference sequence). Trimming took off 1 base at V and 0 bases at J, with 9 bases between the two ends. The CDR3 sequence is CASSIARTTNTGELFF. In DNA form, the CDR3 reads TGTGCCAGTAGTATAGCCAGGACCACGAACACCGGGGAGCTGTTTTTT. Filled out from reference TRBV19 and TRBJ2-2, the complete variable domain reads DGGITQSPKYLFRKEGQNVTLSCEQNLNHDAMYWYRQDPGQGLRLIYYSQIVNDFQKGDIAEGYSVSREKKESFPLTVTSAQKNPTAFYLCASSIARTTNTGELFFGEGSRLTVL.

The J gene is TRBJ1-5, the V gene TRBV5-5, with D possibly matching TRBD1 (5 bases). Germline V gene lookup returns CDR1 SGHKS and CDR2 YYEKEE (reference sequence). V lost 4 bases and J 3 bases, leaving 14 bases between the germline ends. The CDR3 has 15 residues. The CDR3 bases are TGTGCCAGCAGCCTGGGGGAGATTTTCAATCAGCCCCAGCATTTT. Translating it yields CASSLGEIFNQPQHF.

The sample holds a few counts of this clone. The rearrangement uses TRBV11-3 and TRBJ2-1, with D possibly being TRBD2 (6 bases). In germline, CDR1 is SGHNT, CDR2 YENEEA. This CDR3 is built from 15 residues. Trimming took 5 bases from V and 4 from J, leaving 15 bases between them. The CDR3 loop reads CASSARDSAYNEQFF. The CDR3 DNA sequence: TGTGCCAGCAGCGCCCGGGACTCCGCTTACAATGAGCAGTTCTTC.

The chain combines TRBV2 with TRBJ2-7; 7 bases line up with TRBD1. With V trimmed by 2 bases and J by 3 bases, 4 bases remained unmatched. Germline lookup yields CDR1 SNHLY and CDR2 FYNNEI. CDR3 length equals 14 residues. CDR3 loop: CASSEQGTVYEQYF. The CDR3 DNA sequence: TGTGCCAGCAGTGAACAGGGGACAGTCTACGAGCAGTACTTC.